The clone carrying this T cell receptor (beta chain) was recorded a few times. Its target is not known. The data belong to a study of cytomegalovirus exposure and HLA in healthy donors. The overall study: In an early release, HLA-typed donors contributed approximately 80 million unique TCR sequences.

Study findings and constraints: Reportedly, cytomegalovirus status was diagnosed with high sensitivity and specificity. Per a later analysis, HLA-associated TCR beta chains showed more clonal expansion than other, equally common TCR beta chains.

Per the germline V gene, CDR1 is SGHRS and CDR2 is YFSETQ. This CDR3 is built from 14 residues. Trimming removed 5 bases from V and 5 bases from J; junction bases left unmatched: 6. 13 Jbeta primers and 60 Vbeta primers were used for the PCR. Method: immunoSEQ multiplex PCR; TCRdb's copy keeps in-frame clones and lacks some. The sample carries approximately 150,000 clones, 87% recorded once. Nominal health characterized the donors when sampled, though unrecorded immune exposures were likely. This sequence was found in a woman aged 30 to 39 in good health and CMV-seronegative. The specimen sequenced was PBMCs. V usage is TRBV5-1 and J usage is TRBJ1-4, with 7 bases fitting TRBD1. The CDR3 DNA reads TGCGCCAGCAGGAAGGGGGCCTCAAATGAAAAACTGTTTTTT. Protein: CASRKGASNEKLFF. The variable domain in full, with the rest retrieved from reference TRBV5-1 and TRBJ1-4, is KAGVTQTPRYLIKTRGQQVTLSCSPISGHRSVSWYQQTPGQGLQFLFEYFSETQRNKGNFPGRFSGRQFSNSRSEMNVSTLELGDSALYLCASRKGASNEKLFFGSGTQLSVL.